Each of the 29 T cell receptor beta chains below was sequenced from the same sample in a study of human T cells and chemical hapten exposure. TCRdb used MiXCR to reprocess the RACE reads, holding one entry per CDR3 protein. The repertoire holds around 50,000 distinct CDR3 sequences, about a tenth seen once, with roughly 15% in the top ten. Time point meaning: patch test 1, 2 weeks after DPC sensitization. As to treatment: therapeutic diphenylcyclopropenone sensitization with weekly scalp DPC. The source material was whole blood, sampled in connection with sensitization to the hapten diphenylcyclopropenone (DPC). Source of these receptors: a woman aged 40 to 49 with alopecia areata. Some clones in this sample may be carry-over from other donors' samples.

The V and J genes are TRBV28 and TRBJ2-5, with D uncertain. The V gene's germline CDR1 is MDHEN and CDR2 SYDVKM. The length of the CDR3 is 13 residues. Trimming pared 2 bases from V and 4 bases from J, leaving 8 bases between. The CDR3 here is CASSLVGPETQYF. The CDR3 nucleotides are TGTGCCAGCAGTTTAGTCGGCCCAGAGACCCAGTACTTC.

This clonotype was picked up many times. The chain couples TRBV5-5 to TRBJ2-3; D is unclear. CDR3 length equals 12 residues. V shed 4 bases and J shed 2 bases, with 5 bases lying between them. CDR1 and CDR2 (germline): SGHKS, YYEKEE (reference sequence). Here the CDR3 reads CASSPSTDTQYF. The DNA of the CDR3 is TGTGCCAGCAGCCCGTCCACAGATACGCAGTATTTT.

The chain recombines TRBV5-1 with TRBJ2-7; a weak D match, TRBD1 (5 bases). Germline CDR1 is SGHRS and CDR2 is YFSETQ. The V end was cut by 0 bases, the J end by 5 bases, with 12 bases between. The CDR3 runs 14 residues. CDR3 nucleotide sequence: TGCGCCAGCAGCTTGGGGGCAGGGAAAAACGAGCAGTACTTC. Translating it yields CASSLGAGKNEQYF. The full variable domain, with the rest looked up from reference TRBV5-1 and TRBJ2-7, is KAGVTQTPRYLIKTRGQQVTLSCSPISGHRSVSWYQQTPGQGLQFLFEYFSETQRNKGNFPGRFSGRQFSNSRSEMNVSTLELGDSALYLCASSLGAGKNEQYFGPGTRLTVT.

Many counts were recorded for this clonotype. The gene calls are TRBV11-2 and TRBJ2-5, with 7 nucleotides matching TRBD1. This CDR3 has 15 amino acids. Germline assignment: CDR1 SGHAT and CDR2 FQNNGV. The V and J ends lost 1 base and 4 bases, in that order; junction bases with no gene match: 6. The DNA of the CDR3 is TGTGCCAGCAGCTTAGGAGGGGGCGCGGGAGAGACCCAGTACTTC. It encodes CASSLGGGAGETQYF.

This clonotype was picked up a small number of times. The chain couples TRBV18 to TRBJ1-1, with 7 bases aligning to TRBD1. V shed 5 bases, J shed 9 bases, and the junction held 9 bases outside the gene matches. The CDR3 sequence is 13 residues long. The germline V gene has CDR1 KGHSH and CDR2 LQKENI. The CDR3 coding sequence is TGTGCCAGCTCATCGGACAGGAGGGGACAAGCTTTCTTT. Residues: CASSSDRRGQAFF.

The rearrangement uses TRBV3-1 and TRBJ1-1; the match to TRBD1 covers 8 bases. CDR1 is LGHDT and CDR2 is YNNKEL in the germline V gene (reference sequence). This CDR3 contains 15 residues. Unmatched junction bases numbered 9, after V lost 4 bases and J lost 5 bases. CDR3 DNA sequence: TGTGCCAGCAGCCTGATTAGGACAGGGAGGACTGAAGCTTTCTTT. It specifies CASSLIRTGRTEAFF.

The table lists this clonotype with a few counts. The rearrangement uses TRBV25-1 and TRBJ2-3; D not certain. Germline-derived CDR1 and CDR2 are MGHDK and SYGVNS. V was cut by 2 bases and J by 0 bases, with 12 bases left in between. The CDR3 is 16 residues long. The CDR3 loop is CASSEGRRSSTDTQYF. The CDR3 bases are TGTGCCAGCAGTGAAGGGCGGAGATCTAGCACAGATACGCAGTATTTT. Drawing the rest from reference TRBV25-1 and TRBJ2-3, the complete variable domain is EADIYQTPRYLVIGTGKKITLECSQTMGHDKMYWYQQDPGMELHLIHYSYGVNSTEKGDLSSESTVSRIRTEHFPLTLESARPSHTSQYLCASSEGRRSSTDTQYFGPGTRLTVL.

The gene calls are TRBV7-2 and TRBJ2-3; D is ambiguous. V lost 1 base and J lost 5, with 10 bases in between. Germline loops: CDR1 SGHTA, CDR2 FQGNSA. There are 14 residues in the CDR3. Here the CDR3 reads CASSLVGSLDTQYF. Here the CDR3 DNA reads TGTGCCAGCAGCTTAGTCGGCAGCCTAGATACGCAGTATTTT.

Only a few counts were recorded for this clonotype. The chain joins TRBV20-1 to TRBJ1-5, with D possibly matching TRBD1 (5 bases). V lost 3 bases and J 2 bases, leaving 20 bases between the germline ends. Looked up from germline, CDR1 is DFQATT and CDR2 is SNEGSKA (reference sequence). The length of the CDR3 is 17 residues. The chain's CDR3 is CSASGPPQQGGNQPQHF. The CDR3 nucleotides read TGCAGTGCTAGTGGCCCCCCCCAGCAGGGCGGCAATCAGCCCCAGCATTTT.

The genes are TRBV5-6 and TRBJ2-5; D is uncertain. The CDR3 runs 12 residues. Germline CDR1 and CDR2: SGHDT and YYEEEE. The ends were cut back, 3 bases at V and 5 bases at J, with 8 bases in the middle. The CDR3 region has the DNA TGTGCCAGCAGCTCGCGCGCGGAGACCCAGTACTTC. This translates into CASSSRAETQYF. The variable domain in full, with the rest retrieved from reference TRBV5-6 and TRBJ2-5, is DAGVTQSPTHLIKTRGQQVTLRCSPKSGHDTVSWYQQALGQGPQFIFQYYEEEERQRGNFPDRFSGHQFPNYSSELNVNALLLGDSALYLCASSSRAETQYFGPGTRLLVL.

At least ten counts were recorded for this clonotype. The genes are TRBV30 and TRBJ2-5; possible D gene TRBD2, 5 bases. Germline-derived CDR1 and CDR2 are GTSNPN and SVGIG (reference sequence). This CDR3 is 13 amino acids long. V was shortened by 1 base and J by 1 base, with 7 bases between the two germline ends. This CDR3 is CAWSGGSQETQYF. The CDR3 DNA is TGTGCCTGGAGTGGTGGGAGCCAAGAGACCCAGTACTTC.

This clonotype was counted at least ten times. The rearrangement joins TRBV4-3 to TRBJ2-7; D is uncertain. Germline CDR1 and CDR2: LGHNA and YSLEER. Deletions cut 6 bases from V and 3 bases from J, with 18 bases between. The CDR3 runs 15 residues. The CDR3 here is CASSLGLMARYEQYF. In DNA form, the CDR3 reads TGCGCCAGCAGTCTCGGGCTAATGGCCCGCTACGAGCAGTACTTC.

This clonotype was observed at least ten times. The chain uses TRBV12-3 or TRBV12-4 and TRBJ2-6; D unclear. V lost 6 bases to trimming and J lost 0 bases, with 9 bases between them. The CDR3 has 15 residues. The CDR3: CASRGRFSGANVLTF. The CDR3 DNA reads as TGTGCCAGCAGGGGTCGTTTCTCTGGGGCCAACGTCCTGACTTTC.

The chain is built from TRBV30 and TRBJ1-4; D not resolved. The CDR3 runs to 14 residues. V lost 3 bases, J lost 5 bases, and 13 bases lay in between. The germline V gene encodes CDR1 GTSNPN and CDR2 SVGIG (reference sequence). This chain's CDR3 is CAWSSGTVNEKLFF. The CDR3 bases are TGTGCCTGGAGCTCAGGAACGGTGAATGAAAAACTGTTTTTT.

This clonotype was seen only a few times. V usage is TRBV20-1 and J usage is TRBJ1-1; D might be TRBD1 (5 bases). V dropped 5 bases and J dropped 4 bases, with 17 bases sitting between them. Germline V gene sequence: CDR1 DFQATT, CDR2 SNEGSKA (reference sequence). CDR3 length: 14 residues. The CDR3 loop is CSADRSAGPTEAFF. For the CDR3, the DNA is TGCAGTGCTGATAGGTCTGCGGGGCCCACTGAAGCTTTCTTT.

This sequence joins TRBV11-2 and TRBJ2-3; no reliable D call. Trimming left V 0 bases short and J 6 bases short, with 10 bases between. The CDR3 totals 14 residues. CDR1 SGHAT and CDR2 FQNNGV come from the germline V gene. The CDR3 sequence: CASSLDASWDTQYF. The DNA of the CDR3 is TGTGCCAGCAGCTTAGACGCTAGTTGGGATACGCAGTATTTT.

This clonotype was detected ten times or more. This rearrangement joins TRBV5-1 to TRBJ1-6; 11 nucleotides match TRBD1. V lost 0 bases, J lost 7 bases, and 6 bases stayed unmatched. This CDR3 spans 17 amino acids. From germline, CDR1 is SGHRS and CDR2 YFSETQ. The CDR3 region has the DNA TGCGCCAGCAGCTTGGAAGTCGGGACAGGGGGGAATTCACCCCTCCACTTT. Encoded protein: CASSLEVGTGGNSPLHF.

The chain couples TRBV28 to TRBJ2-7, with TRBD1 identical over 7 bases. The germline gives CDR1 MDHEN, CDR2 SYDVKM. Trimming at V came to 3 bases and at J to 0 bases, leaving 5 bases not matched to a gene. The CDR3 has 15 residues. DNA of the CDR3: TGTGCCAGCAGTTTCGCCGGGACAGACTCCTACGAGCAGTACTTC. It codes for CASSFAGTDSYEQYF.

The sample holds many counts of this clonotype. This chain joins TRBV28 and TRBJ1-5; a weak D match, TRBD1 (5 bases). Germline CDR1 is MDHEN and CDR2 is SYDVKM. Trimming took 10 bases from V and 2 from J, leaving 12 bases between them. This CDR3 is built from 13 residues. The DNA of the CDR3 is TGTGCCAAACAGGAGAGGGGCAATCAGCCCCAGCATTTT. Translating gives CAKQERGNQPQHF.

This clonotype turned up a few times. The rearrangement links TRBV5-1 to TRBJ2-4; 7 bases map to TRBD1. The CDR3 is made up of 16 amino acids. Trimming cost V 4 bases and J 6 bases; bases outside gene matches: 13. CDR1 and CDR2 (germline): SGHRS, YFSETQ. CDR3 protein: CASSPGQARWGNIQYF. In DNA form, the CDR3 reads TGCGCCAGCAGCCCAGGACAGGCCAGGTGGGGAAACATTCAGTACTTC.

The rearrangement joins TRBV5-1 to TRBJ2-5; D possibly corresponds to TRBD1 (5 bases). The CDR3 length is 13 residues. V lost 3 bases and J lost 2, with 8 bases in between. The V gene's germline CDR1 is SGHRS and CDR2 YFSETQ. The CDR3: CASSSAGQETQYF. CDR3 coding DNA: TGCGCCAGCAGCTCAGCAGGGCAAGAGACCCAGTACTTC.

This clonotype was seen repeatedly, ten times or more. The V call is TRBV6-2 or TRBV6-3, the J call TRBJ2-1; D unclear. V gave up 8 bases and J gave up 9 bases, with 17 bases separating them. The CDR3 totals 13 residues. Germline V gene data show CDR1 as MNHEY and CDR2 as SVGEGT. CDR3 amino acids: CASAQLDLGEQFF. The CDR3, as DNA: TGTGCCAGCGCCCAGCTAGATTTAGGTGAGCAGTTCTTC.

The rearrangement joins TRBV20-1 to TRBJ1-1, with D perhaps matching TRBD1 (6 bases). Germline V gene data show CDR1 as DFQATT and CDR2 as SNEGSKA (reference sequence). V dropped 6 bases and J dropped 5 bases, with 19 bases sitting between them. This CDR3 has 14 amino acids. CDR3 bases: TGCAGTGCAAAAACCCAGGGGAGGGAGACTGAAGCTTTCTTT. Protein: CSAKTQGRETEAFF.

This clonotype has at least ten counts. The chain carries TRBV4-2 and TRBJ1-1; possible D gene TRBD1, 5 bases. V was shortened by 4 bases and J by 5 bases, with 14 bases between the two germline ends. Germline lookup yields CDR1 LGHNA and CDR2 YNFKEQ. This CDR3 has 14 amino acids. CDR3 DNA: TGTGCCAGCAGCCCCGGGGGTGGCGGGACTGAAGCTTTCTTT. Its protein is CASSPGGGGTEAFF.

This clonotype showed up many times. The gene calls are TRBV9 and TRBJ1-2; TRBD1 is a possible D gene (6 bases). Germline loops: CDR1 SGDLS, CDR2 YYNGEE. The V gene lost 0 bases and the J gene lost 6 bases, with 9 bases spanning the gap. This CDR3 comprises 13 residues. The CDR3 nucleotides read TGTGCCAGCAGCGTAGGACAGGACCATGGCTACACCTTC. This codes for CASSVGQDHGYTF.

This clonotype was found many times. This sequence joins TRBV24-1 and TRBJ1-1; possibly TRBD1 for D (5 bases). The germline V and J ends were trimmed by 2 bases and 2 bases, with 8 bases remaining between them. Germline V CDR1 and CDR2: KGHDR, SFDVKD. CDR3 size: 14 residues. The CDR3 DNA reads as TGTGCCACCAGTGATTCAGGGTTCAACACTGAAGCTTTCTTT. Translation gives CATSDSGFNTEAFF.

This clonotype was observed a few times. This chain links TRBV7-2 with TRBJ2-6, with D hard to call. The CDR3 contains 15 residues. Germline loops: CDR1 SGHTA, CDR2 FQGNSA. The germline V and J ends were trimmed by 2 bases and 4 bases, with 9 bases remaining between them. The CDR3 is CASSLQKSGANVLTF. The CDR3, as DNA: TGTGCCAGCAGCTTACAAAAGTCCGGGGCCAACGTCCTGACTTTC.

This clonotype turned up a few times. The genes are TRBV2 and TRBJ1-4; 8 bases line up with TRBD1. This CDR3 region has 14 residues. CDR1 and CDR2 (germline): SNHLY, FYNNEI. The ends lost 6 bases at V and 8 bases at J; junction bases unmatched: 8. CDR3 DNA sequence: TGTGCCAGCAGCGCCGGGACAGGCTTCGAAAAACTGTTTTTT. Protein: CASSAGTGFEKLFF.

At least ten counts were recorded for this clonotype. The DNA for the CDR3 is TGTGCCAGCAGCGCCGGGACAGCCCGGGAAAAACTGTTTTTT. As protein: CASSAGTAREKLFF. This chain links TRBV9 with TRBJ1-4; 7 nucleotides line up with TRBD1. Trimming took 3 bases from V and 8 from J; bases not matched to a gene: 7. Germline CDR1 and CDR2: SGDLS and YYNGEE. The CDR3 runs to 14 residues.